Listed here are 19 T cell receptor beta chains from one sample, sequenced in a study of T cell responses to AZD1222 COVID-19 vaccine (dated by TCRdb to the early 2020s). In light of the paper, this sample's time point label describes: about 28 days (+/-7) after the second vaccine dose. Library prep was done by the immunoSEQ multiplex PCR assay. TCRdb obtained this table from immuneACCESS and retained in-frame rearrangements with V and J assigned. These tables miss some clones; where compared with another copy, unresolved V genes account for less than half of the shortfall, and the remainder is unexplained. The table for this sample lists around 130,000 clones; 88% of them were counted only once. More than 3% of the sample belongs to the ten largest clones. The sequences come from peripheral blood, collected 28 days after the second AZD1222 dose. These receptors were obtained from an adult who received the AZD1222 COVID-19 vaccine.

The chain employs TRBV7-2 and TRBJ2-7, with 9 bases that match TRBD2. This CDR3 has 16 amino acids. Germline CDR1 is SGHTA and CDR2 is FQGNSA. V lost 2 bases, J lost 2 bases, and 7 bases stayed unmatched. The CDR3 sequence is CASSLQSSGVTYEQYF. The CDR3 DNA sequence: TGTGCCAGCAGCTTACAGTCTAGCGGGGTAACCTACGAGCAGTACTTC. The entire variable domain, with the rest obtained from reference TRBV7-2 and TRBJ2-7, is as follows: GAGVSQSPSNKVTEKGKDVELRCDPISGHTALYWYRQSLGQGLEFLIYFQGNSAPDKSGLPSDRFSAERTGGSVSTLTIQRTQQEDSAVYLCASSLQSSGVTYEQYFGPGTRLTVT.

The V call is TRBV11-1, the J call TRBJ1-1, with D perhaps TRBD1 (6 bases). This CDR3 has 15 residues. Germline V gene lookup returns CDR1 SGHAT and CDR2 FQDESV (reference sequence). Trimming cost V 4 bases and J 4 bases, with 16 bases left between them. The CDR3 reads CASSSSGTWGTEAFF. Here the CDR3 DNA reads TGTGCCAGCAGCTCCTCAGGGACATGGGGCACTGAAGCTTTCTTT.

V and J are TRBV11-2 and TRBJ2-3; D may match TRBD1 or TRBD2 (5 bases each). V was shortened by 6 bases and J by 5 bases, with 21 bases between the two germline ends. The CDR3 runs to 16 residues. Germline V gives CDR1 SGHAT, CDR2 FQNNGV. CDR3 DNA: TGTGCCAGCAGACGTGGGACGGATACGAACAGAGATACGCAGTATTTT. Amino acid sequence: CASRRGTDTNRDTQYF.

The chain carries TRBV6-2 or TRBV6-3 and TRBJ2-2; D is unclear. CDR3 length: 15 amino acids. V was shortened by 0 bases and J by 1 base, with 6 bases between the two germline ends. Germline V lookup: CDR1 MNHEY, CDR2 SVGEGT. CDR3 bases: TGTGCCAGCAGTTACTCCCGACGGAACACCGGGGAGCTGTTTTTT. Translation: CASSYSRRNTGELFF.

The rearrangement uses TRBV3-1 (or the pseudogene TRBV3-2) and TRBJ2-7, with 10 bases fitting TRBD1. V gave up 4 bases and J gave up 3 bases; unmatched junction bases: 3. Germline CDR1 reads LGHDT; CDR2 reads YNNKEL (reference sequence). This CDR3 contains 14 residues. CDR3 sequence (DNA): TGTGCCAGCAGCCGTGGGACAGGGGACTACGAGCAGTACTTC. Translating gives CASSRGTGDYEQYF.

The V gene is TRBV7-2, the J gene TRBJ2-7; D is perhaps TRBD1 (5 bases). This CDR3 has 15 residues. Germline V gives CDR1 SGHTA, CDR2 FQGNSA. V lost 3 bases to trimming and J lost 2 bases, with 14 bases between them. Here the CDR3 reads CASSLGQINAYEQYF. Written as DNA, the CDR3 is TGTGCCAGCAGCTTGGGGCAGATAAACGCCTACGAGCAGTACTTC.

This clone was recorded only once. CDR3 in amino acids: CAWSEQANTEAFF. CDR3 sequence (DNA): TGTGCCTGGAGTGAACAGGCGAACACTGAAGCTTTCTTT. This chain joins TRBV30 and TRBJ1-1; tentative D call: TRBD1 (5 bases). Germline values: CDR1 GTSNPN, CDR2 SVGIG (reference sequence). The germline V and J ends were trimmed by 1 base and 1 base, with 7 bases remaining between them. The CDR3 totals 13 residues.

The rearrangement uses TRBV5-1 and TRBJ2-7; 7 nucleotides align to TRBD2. Unmatched junction bases numbered 10, after V lost 5 bases and J lost 5 bases. CDR1 SGHRS and CDR2 YFSETQ come from the germline V gene. The CDR3 spans 14 residues. CDR3: CASRPRLATDEQYF. The CDR3 DNA follows: TGCGCCAGCAGGCCCAGACTAGCTACCGACGAGCAGTACTTC. The full variable domain, rest sourced from reference TRBV5-1 and TRBJ2-7, is KAGVTQTPRYLIKTRGQQVTLSCSPISGHRSVSWYQQTPGQGLQFLFEYFSETQRNKGNFPGRFSGRQFSNSRSEMNVSTLELGDSALYLCASRPRLATDEQYFGPGTRLTVT.

This rearrangement joins TRBV4-1 to TRBJ1-6; D perhaps matches TRBD1 (5 bases). With 4 bases removed from V and 6 bases from J, the gap between germline ends came to 13 bases. Germline CDR1 MGHRA, CDR2 YSYEKL. The CDR3 sequence is 15 residues long. The CDR3 spells CASSREDQGNSPLHF. In DNA form, the CDR3 reads TGCGCCAGCAGCCGAGAAGACCAGGGTAATTCACCCCTCCACTTT.

The chain couples TRBV19 to TRBJ2-7, with TRBD1 matching 9 bases. This CDR3 comprises 13 residues. Germline CDR1 and CDR2: LNHDA and SQIVND (reference sequence). V shed 7 bases, J shed 5 bases, and the junction held 6 bases outside the gene matches. The CDR3 DNA reads TGTGCCAGTATGGGGACAGGGACCCACGAGCAGTACTTC. Encoded protein: CASMGTGTHEQYF.

This chain connects TRBV10-3 to TRBJ2-7; 9 bases are shared with TRBD2. The CDR3 length is 14 residues. J was trimmed by 6 bases and V by 4 bases; bases with no gene match: 7. The germline V gene has CDR1 ENHRY and CDR2 SYGVKD. CDR3 sequence reads: CAISGSREGREQYF. The DNA of the CDR3 is TGTGCCATCAGTGGTTCGCGGGAGGGCCGCGAGCAGTACTTC.

The J gene is TRBJ1-4, the V gene TRBV6-6; 7 bases agree with TRBD1. The CDR3 has 14 amino acids. Looked up from germline, CDR1 is MNHNY and CDR2 is SVGAGI (reference sequence). Trimming cost V 5 bases and J 4 bases; bases outside gene matches: 4. The CDR3: CASSPRQGNEKLFF. CDR3 nucleotides: TGTGCCAGCAGTCCCCGACAGGGTAATGAAAAACTGTTTTTT.

The V call is TRBV2, the J call TRBJ2-1; D gene ambiguous. CDR1 SNHLY and CDR2 FYNNEI come from the germline V gene. Between the trimmed V and J ends, which lost 6 bases and 4 bases, there was a span of 1 base. The CDR3 spans 10 residues. The CDR3 coding sequence is TGTGCCAGCAGGTACAATGAGCAGTTCTTC. This sequence encodes CASRYNEQFF.

The V gene is TRBV5-1, the J gene TRBJ2-2; no definite D call. Germline lookup yields CDR1 SGHRS and CDR2 YFSETQ. There are 15 residues in the CDR3. V lost 0 bases to trimming and J lost 7 bases, with 13 bases between them. CDR3 amino acids: CASSLAVDPGGELFF. The CDR3 DNA is TGCGCCAGCAGCTTGGCAGTCGACCCGGGCGGGGAGCTGTTTTTT.

This chain joins TRBV5-1 and TRBJ2-4; 9 bases are a match to TRBD2. Germline V CDR1 and CDR2: SGHRS, YFSETQ. V lost 3 bases to trimming and J lost 1 base; unmatched junction nucleotides: 2. CDR3 length: 15 residues. CDR3: CASSSSGMAKNIQYF. Written as DNA, the CDR3 is TGCGCCAGCAGCTCTAGCGGGATGGCCAAAAACATTCAGTACTTC.

J is TRBJ1-2 and V is TRBV3-1 (or the pseudogene TRBV3-2), with D uncertain. This CDR3 spans 16 amino acids. The germline V gene encodes CDR1 LGHDT and CDR2 YNNKEL (reference sequence). V was trimmed by 1 base and J by 4 bases, leaving 16 bases between them. CDR3 bases: TGTGCCAGCAGCCAAGGTGCCCAGGTTTTCGGCTATGGCTACACCTTC. It translates to CASSQGAQVFGYGYTF.

The rearrangement joins TRBV3-1 (or the pseudogene TRBV3-2) to TRBJ2-3; tentative D call: TRBD1 (6 bases). Trimming cost V 6 bases and J 3 bases, with 13 bases left between them. The germline gives CDR1 LGHDT, CDR2 YNNKEL (reference sequence). The CDR3 has 14 amino acids. CDR3 nucleotides: TGTGCCAGCAGACAGGGTTTTGGGACAGATACGCAGTATTTT. Its translation is CASRQGFGTDTQYF.

The V call is TRBV4-2, the J call TRBJ2-4, with 9 bases aligning to TRBD1. CDR3 size: 16 residues. Germline V CDR1 and CDR2: LGHNA, YNFKEQ. V trimming: 0 bases; J trimming: 7 bases; junction bases outside the gene matches: 7. The CDR3 DNA reads TGTGCCAGCAGCCAAGACCTCCTAGGACAGGGGAACATTCAGTACTTC. Residues: CASSQDLLGQGNIQYF.

The chain carries TRBV5-4 and TRBJ1-2; TRBD1 matches at 10 bases. V shed 4 bases and J 6 bases; nucleotides not matched to a gene: 6. The germline gives CDR1 SGHNT, CDR2 YYREEE (reference sequence). The CDR3 has 14 residues. This CDR3 is CASSEGQGSHGYTF. Written as DNA, the CDR3 is TGTGCCAGCAGCGAGGGACAGGGGTCTCATGGCTACACCTTC.